This T cell receptor (beta chain) was captured by sequencing in a study of blood T cell dynamics during melanoma immunotherapy. The time point: pre-treatment baseline. The protocol was immunoSEQ multiplex PCR, while the TCRdb copy is restricted to in-frame clones and leaves out a portion. The sample includes some 10,000 clones, approximately 85% of them seen just once. CDR3 length: 14 amino acids. The germline V and J ends were trimmed by 5 bases and 1 base, with 9 bases remaining between them. The material sequenced was blood, taken from a patient treated with checkpoint blockade. The chain carries TRBV7-1 and TRBJ1-5; D uncertain. TRBV7-1 is reported as an ORF; its role is uncertain. The clonotype originates from a human donor with melanoma. The CDR3 region has the DNA TGTGCCAGCAGCGAGGCGAAGAGCAATCAGCCCCAGCATTTT. As protein: CASSEAKSNQPQHF.